This is a list of T cell receptor beta chains from one sample in a study of cytomegalovirus exposure and HLA in healthy donors. Measured with immunoSEQ multiplex PCR; TCRdb has only the in-frame clones, and not every one. The data hold 60,000 or so clones, with around 92% observed a single time. Specimen: PBMCs. Receptors were obtained from a young woman in good health and CMV-seronegative. The CDR3 runs from the conserved cysteine through the conserved F or W. The order of the fields is D gene, J gene, clone size, V gene, CDR3 length, CDR3 protein, CDR3 DNA. The D gene is left open where the match is weak. Only some rows state a clone size, as once, few, many or a class for expanded clones.

D gene: .
J gene: TRBJ1-1
clone size: .
V gene: TRBV29-1
CDR3 length: 14
CDR3 protein: CSVEETIRGTEAFF
CDR3 DNA: TGCAGCGTTGAAGAGACGATACGAGGGACTGAAGCTTTCTTT

D gene: .
J gene: TRBJ1-3
clone size: .
V gene: TRBV7-9
CDR3 length: 13
CDR3 protein: CASSLVVGNTIYF
CDR3 DNA: TGTGCCAGCAGCTTAGTAGTTGGAAACACCATATATTTT

D gene: .
J gene: TRBJ1-4
clone size: .
V gene: TRBV7-9
CDR3 length: 15
CDR3 protein: CASSLKAATNEKLFF
CDR3 DNA: TGTGCCAGCAGCTTAAAGGCGGCAACTAATGAAAAACTGTTTTTT

D gene: .
J gene: TRBJ1-1
clone size: .
V gene: TRBV6-1
CDR3 length: 15
CDR3 protein: CASSEGGGFGGPAFF
CDR3 DNA: TGTGCCAGCAGTGAAGGGGGGGGCTTTGGTGGCCCGGCTTTCTTT

D gene: .
J gene: TRBJ1-4
clone size: .
V gene: TRBV2
CDR3 length: 16
CDR3 protein: CASVRSGFATNEKLFF
CDR3 DNA: TGTGCCAGCGTTCGGTCAGGGTTTGCAACTAATGAAAAACTGTTTTTT

D gene: TRBD2
J gene: TRBJ2-1
clone size: .
V gene: TRBV7-9
CDR3 length: 15
CDR3 protein: CASTPGTSGGDEQFF
CDR3 DNA: TGTGCCAGCACCCCCGGGACTAGCGGGGGGGATGAGCAGTTCTTC

D gene: TRBD2
J gene: TRBJ2-2
clone size: .
V gene: TRBV5-4
CDR3 length: 15
CDR3 protein: CASSLTAGDTGELFF
CDR3 DNA: TGTGCCAGCAGCTTGACAGCGGGGGACACCGGGGAGCTGTTTTTT

D gene: TRBD1
J gene: TRBJ1-5
clone size: .
V gene: TRBV19
CDR3 length: 15
CDR3 protein: CASSRWGQGHQPQHF
CDR3 DNA: TGTGCCAGTAGTAGGTGGGGACAGGGTCATCAGCCCCAGCATTTT

D gene: TRBD2
J gene: TRBJ2-3
clone size: .
V gene: TRBV5-3
CDR3 length: 17
CDR3 protein: CARSAAGFKRGSDTQYF
CDR3 DNA: TGTGCCAGAAGCGCGGCGGGATTTAAGCGGGGGTCAGATACGCAGTATTTT

D gene: TRBD1
J gene: TRBJ1-1
clone size: .
V gene: TRBV11-3
CDR3 length: 14
CDR3 protein: CASSFEGAGTEAFF
CDR3 DNA: TGTGCCAGCAGCTTCGAGGGGGCAGGGACTGAAGCTTTCTTT

D gene: .
J gene: TRBJ1-1
clone size: .
V gene: TRBV7-2
CDR3 length: 15
CDR3 protein: CASSWGGLTNTEAFF
CDR3 DNA: TGTGCCAGCAGCTGGGGGGGGCTTACAAACACTGAAGCTTTCTTT

D gene: .
J gene: TRBJ1-5
clone size: .
V gene: TRBV28
CDR3 length: 16
CDR3 protein: CASSLGGTLGNQPQHF
CDR3 DNA: TGTGCCAGCAGTTTGGGGGGGACCCTAGGCAATCAGCCCCAGCATTTT

D gene: .
J gene: TRBJ2-1
clone size: .
V gene: TRBV29-1
CDR3 length: 11
CDR3 protein: CSVDSNNEQFF
CDR3 DNA: TGCAGCGTTGACTCTAACAATGAGCAGTTCTTC

D gene: TRBD1
J gene: TRBJ2-1
clone size: once
V gene: TRBV11-2
CDR3 length: 12
CDR3 protein: CASSWGTGVEFF
CDR3 DNA: TGTGCCAGCAGCTGGGGAACAGGGGTTGAGTTCTTC

D gene: .
J gene: TRBJ2-5
clone size: .
V gene: TRBV13
CDR3 length: 14
CDR3 protein: CASSQPPRGETQYF
CDR3 DNA: TGTGCCAGCAGCCAACCCCCTAGGGGGGAGACCCAGTACTTC

D gene: TRBD1
J gene: TRBJ2-2
clone size: .
V gene: TRBV5-1
CDR3 length: 17
CDR3 protein: CASRPPEAGGHTGELFF
CDR3 DNA: TGCGCCAGCAGACCGCCGGAGGCAGGGGGCCACACCGGGGAGCTGTTTTTT

D gene: .
J gene: TRBJ2-2
clone size: once
V gene: TRBV7-9
CDR3 length: 14
CDR3 protein: CASSPTVNTGELFF
CDR3 DNA: TGTGCCAGCAGCCCGACAGTGAACACCGGGGAGCTGTTTTTT

D gene: .
J gene: TRBJ2-7
clone size: .
V gene: TRBV4-2
CDR3 length: 15
CDR3 protein: CASSQEVATTYEQYF
CDR3 DNA: TGTGCCAGCAGCCAAGAAGTAGCTACGACCTACGAGCAGTACTTC

D gene: TRBD1
J gene: TRBJ2-1
clone size: .
V gene: TRBV6-1
CDR3 length: 15
CDR3 protein: CASSEVTGAANEQFF
CDR3 DNA: TGTGCCAGCAGTGAAGTGACAGGGGCTGCCAATGAGCAGTTCTTC

D gene: TRBD2
J gene: TRBJ2-5
clone size: .
V gene: TRBV27
CDR3 length: 15
CDR3 protein: CASSRDSGGDKTQYF
CDR3 DNA: TGTGCCAGCAGTCGCGATAGCGGGGGGGATAAGACCCAGTACTTC

D gene: .
J gene: TRBJ1-1
clone size: once
V gene: TRBV29-1
CDR3 length: 12
CDR3 protein: CSVYRMNTEAFF
CDR3 DNA: TGCAGCGTGTACAGGATGAACACTGAAGCTTTCTTT

D gene: TRBD2
J gene: TRBJ2-2
clone size: .
V gene: TRBV14
CDR3 length: 18
CDR3 protein: CASSQDCSTSGRAGELFF
CDR3 DNA: TGTGCCAGCAGCCAAGATTGTTCGACTAGCGGGAGGGCCGGGGAGCTGTTTTTT

D gene: .
J gene: TRBJ1-1
clone size: .
V gene: TRBV28
CDR3 length: 12
CDR3 protein: CASSFAHTEAFF
CDR3 DNA: TGTGCCAGCAGTTTCGCGCACACTGAAGCTTTCTTT

D gene: TRBD1
J gene: TRBJ1-2
clone size: .
V gene: TRBV28
CDR3 length: 14
CDR3 protein: CASSPTGTGDGYTF
CDR3 DNA: TGTGCCAGCAGTCCTACCGGGACAGGGGATGGCTACACCTTC

D gene: TRBD1
J gene: TRBJ1-5
clone size: once
V gene: TRBV28
CDR3 length: 14
CDR3 protein: CASRGQGAGQPQHF
CDR3 DNA: TGTGCCAGCAGGGGACAGGGGGCAGGTCAGCCCCAGCATTTT

D gene: .
J gene: TRBJ1-2
clone size: .
V gene: TRBV6-5
CDR3 length: 12
CDR3 protein: CASSRGNYGYTF
CDR3 DNA: TGTGCCAGCAGTCGGGGGAACTATGGCTACACCTTC

D gene: .
J gene: TRBJ1-1
clone size: .
V gene: TRBV2
CDR3 length: 16
CDR3 protein: CASFLGDGGAPEEAFF
CDR3 DNA: TGTGCCAGCTTCCTCGGTGATGGGGGGGCCCCCGAGGAAGCTTTCTTT

D gene: .
J gene: TRBJ2-5
clone size: .
V gene: TRBV7-2
CDR3 length: 15
CDR3 protein: CASSLVSLGRETQYF
CDR3 DNA: TGTGCCAGCAGCTTAGTCTCCCTAGGTCGGGAGACCCAGTACTTC

D gene: .
J gene: TRBJ2-3
clone size: .
V gene: TRBV18
CDR3 length: 15
CDR3 protein: CASRRGGGTTDTQYF
CDR3 DNA: TGTGCCAGCCGGAGGGGCGGAGGTACCACAGATACGCAGTATTTT

D gene: TRBD2
J gene: TRBJ2-2
clone size: .
V gene: TRBV27
CDR3 length: 17
CDR3 protein: CASSTSGLAGNTGELFF
CDR3 DNA: TGTGCCAGCAGTACCTCGGGACTAGCGGGAAACACCGGGGAGCTGTTTTTT

D gene: .
J gene: TRBJ1-2
clone size: .
V gene: TRBV7-9
CDR3 length: 15
CDR3 protein: CASYTSNLGAYGYTF
CDR3 DNA: TGTGCCAGTTACACCTCAAATCTGGGGGCGTATGGCTACACCTTC

D gene: TRBD2
J gene: TRBJ2-5
clone size: .
V gene: TRBV7-8
CDR3 length: 13
CDR3 protein: CASSQRLAETQYF
CDR3 DNA: TGTGCCAGCAGCCAACGACTAGCTGAGACCCAGTACTTC

D gene: .
J gene: TRBJ1-1
clone size: .
V gene: TRBV10-2
CDR3 length: 14
CDR3 protein: CASSVTQEGTEAFF
CDR3 DNA: TGCGCCAGCAGTGTAACCCAGGAGGGCACTGAAGCTTTCTTT

D gene: TRBD2
J gene: TRBJ2-5
clone size: .
V gene: TRBV13
CDR3 length: 14
CDR3 protein: CASSLSGGRETQYF
CDR3 DNA: TGTGCCAGCAGCTTATCGGGGGGGCGGGAGACCCAGTACTTC

D gene: TRBD2
J gene: TRBJ2-3
clone size: .
V gene: TRBV27
CDR3 length: 16
CDR3 protein: CASSWTSGGHTDTQYF
CDR3 DNA: TGTGCCAGCAGCTGGACTAGCGGGGGGCACACAGATACGCAGTATTTT

D gene: .
J gene: TRBJ2-7
clone size: .
V gene: TRBV7-9
CDR3 length: 14
CDR3 protein: CASSLIPGAYEQYF
CDR3 DNA: TGTGCCAGCAGCTTAATTCCGGGGGCCTACGAGCAGTACTTC

D gene: .
J gene: TRBJ2-5
clone size: .
V gene: TRBV28
CDR3 length: 15
CDR3 protein: CASSPERGGQETQYF
CDR3 DNA: TGTGCCAGCAGCCCCGAGAGGGGGGGGCAAGAGACCCAGTACTTC

D gene: TRBD1
J gene: TRBJ1-5
clone size: .
V gene: TRBV5-6
CDR3 length: 17
CDR3 protein: CASDNRDRADVSQPQHF
CDR3 DNA: TGTGCCAGCGACAACCGGGACAGGGCAGACGTCAGTCAGCCCCAGCATTTT

D gene: .
J gene: TRBJ2-2
clone size: .
V gene: TRBV28
CDR3 length: 15
CDR3 protein: CASSFQRAGTGELFF
CDR3 DNA: TGTGCCAGCAGTTTTCAAAGGGCGGGCACCGGGGAGCTGTTTTTT

D gene: .
J gene: TRBJ1-1
clone size: .
V gene: TRBV5-5
CDR3 length: 16
CDR3 protein: CASSSEGSFMNTEAFF
CDR3 DNA: TGTGCCAGCAGCTCGGAGGGCTCCTTCATGAACACTGAAGCTTTCTTT

D gene: .
J gene: TRBJ1-2
clone size: .
V gene: TRBV28
CDR3 length: 13
CDR3 protein: CASRLSGGNGYTF
CDR3 DNA: TGTGCCAGCAGGCTCTCGGGAGGAAATGGCTACACCTTC

D gene: TRBD2
J gene: TRBJ2-7
clone size: .
V gene: TRBV7-8
CDR3 length: 16
CDR3 protein: CASSRVEGLDSYEQYF
CDR3 DNA: TGTGCCAGCAGCCGGGTGGAGGGACTAGACTCCTACGAGCAGTACTTC

D gene: .
J gene: TRBJ2-7
clone size: once
V gene: TRBV28
CDR3 length: 14
CDR3 protein: CASSPPGSLYEQYF
CDR3 DNA: TGTGCCAGCAGTCCCCCCGGTTCCCTCTACGAGCAGTACTTC

D gene: .
J gene: TRBJ1-3
clone size: .
V gene: TRBV6-7
CDR3 length: 14
CDR3 protein: CASSYRGVVNTIYF
CDR3 DNA: TGTGCCAGCAGTTACAGGGGTGTAGTAAACACCATATATTTT

D gene: TRBD1
J gene: TRBJ2-5
clone size: .
V gene: TRBV5-1
CDR3 length: 15
CDR3 protein: CASRFSGTEGETQYF
CDR3 DNA: TGCGCCAGCAGATTCTCGGGGACAGAGGGAGAGACCCAGTACTTC

D gene: TRBD2
J gene: TRBJ2-3
clone size: once
V gene: TRBV9
CDR3 length: 18
CDR3 protein: CASSVGPGGRGREDTQYF
CDR3 DNA: TGTGCCAGCAGCGTAGGTCCCGGCGGGAGGGGTAGAGAAGATACGCAGTATTTT

D gene: TRBD2
J gene: TRBJ2-7
clone size: .
V gene: TRBV7-2
CDR3 length: 15
CDR3 protein: CASSVTSGSLYEQYF
CDR3 DNA: TGTGCCAGCAGCGTAACTAGCGGAAGCCTGTACGAGCAGTACTTC

D gene: TRBD1
J gene: TRBJ2-7
clone size: .
V gene: TRBV2
CDR3 length: 14
CDR3 protein: CASRRDRRYYEQYF
CDR3 DNA: TGTGCCAGCAGACGGGACAGGCGATATTACGAGCAGTACTTC

D gene: .
J gene: TRBJ1-5
clone size: once
V gene: TRBV6-1
CDR3 length: 15
CDR3 protein: CASRAGKTGGQPQHF
CDR3 DNA: TGTGCCAGCAGAGCTGGAAAGACAGGAGGCCAGCCCCAGCATTTT

D gene: TRBD2
J gene: TRBJ2-7
clone size: .
V gene: TRBV27
CDR3 length: 14
CDR3 protein: CASNPSGRVHEQYF
CDR3 DNA: TGTGCCAGCAACCCTAGCGGGAGGGTCCACGAGCAGTACTTC

D gene: TRBD1
J gene: TRBJ2-1
clone size: .
V gene: TRBV7-8
CDR3 length: 15
CDR3 protein: CASSWGRGSYNEQFF
CDR3 DNA: TGTGCCAGCAGCTGGGGCAGGGGGTCCTACAATGAGCAGTTCTTC

D gene: TRBD2
J gene: TRBJ2-1
clone size: .
V gene: TRBV29-1
CDR3 length: 13
CDR3 protein: CSVGSGSRNEQFF
CDR3 DNA: TGCAGCGTTGGTAGCGGGAGTCGCAATGAGCAGTTCTTC

D gene: TRBD2
J gene: TRBJ2-1
clone size: .
V gene: TRBV5-1
CDR3 length: 15
CDR3 protein: CASSLGLAGSNEQFF
CDR3 DNA: TGCGCCAGCAGCTTGGGACTAGCGGGTTCCAATGAGCAGTTCTTC

D gene: .
J gene: TRBJ1-5
clone size: .
V gene: TRBV6-1
CDR3 length: 14
CDR3 protein: CASALGGGNQPQHF
CDR3 DNA: TGTGCCAGCGCCTTGGGGGGGGGCAATCAGCCCCAGCATTTT

D gene: .
J gene: TRBJ1-2
clone size: .
V gene: TRBV6-6
CDR3 length: 13
CDR3 protein: CASSYGAGGGYTF
CDR3 DNA: TGTGCCAGCAGTTACGGGGCCGGGGGTGGCTACACCTTC

D gene: TRBD1
J gene: TRBJ1-3
clone size: few
V gene: TRBV14
CDR3 length: 13
CDR3 protein: CASSQGQGNTIYF
CDR3 DNA: TGTGCCAGCAGCCAGGGACAGGGAAACACCATATATTTT